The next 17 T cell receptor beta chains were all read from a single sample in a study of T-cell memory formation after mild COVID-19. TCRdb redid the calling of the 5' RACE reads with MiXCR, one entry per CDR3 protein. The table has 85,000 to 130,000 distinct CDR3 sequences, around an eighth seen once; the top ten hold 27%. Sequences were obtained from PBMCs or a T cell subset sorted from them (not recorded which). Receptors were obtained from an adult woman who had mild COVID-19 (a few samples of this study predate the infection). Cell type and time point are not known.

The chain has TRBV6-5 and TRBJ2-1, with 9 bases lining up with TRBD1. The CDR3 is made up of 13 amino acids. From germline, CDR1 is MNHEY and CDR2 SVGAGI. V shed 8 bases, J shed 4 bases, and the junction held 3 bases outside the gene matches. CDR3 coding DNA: TGTGCCAGCCCGGGACAGGGTTACAATGAGCAGTTCTTC. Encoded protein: CASPGQGYNEQFF.

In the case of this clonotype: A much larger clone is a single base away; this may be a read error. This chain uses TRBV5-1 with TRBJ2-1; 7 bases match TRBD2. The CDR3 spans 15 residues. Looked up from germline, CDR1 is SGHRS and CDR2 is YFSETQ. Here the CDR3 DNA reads TGCTCCAGCAGCCAGCCGGGAGGTCGGCACAATGAGCAGTTCTTC. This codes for CSSSQPGGRHNEQFF.

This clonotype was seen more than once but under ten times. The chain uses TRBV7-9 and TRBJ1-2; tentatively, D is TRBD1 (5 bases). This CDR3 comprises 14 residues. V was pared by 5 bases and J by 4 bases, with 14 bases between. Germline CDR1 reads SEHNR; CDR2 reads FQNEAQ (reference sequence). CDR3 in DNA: TGTGCCAGCAGCCCCACGGGACTCACCTATGGCTACACCTTC. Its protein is CASSPTGLTYGYTF. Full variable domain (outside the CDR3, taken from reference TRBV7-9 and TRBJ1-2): DTGVSQNPRHKITKRGQNVTFRCDPISEHNRLYWYRQTLGQGPEFLTYFQNEAQLEKSRLLSDRFSAERPKGSFSTLEIQRTEQGDSAMYLCASSPTGLTYGYTFGSGTRLTVV.

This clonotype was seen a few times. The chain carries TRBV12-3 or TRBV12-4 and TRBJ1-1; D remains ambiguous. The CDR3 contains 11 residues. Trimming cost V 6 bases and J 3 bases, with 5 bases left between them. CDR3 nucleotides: TGTGCCAGCAGGATGGACACTGAAGCTTTCTTT. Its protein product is CASRMDTEAFF.

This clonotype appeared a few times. For the CDR3, the DNA is TGCGCCAGCAGCCCCTTGGGGATTAATCTCAAAGAGACCCAGTACTTC. Its protein is CASSPLGINLKETQYF. The chain has TRBV5-1 and TRBJ2-5; D call uncertain. The germline gives CDR1 SGHRS, CDR2 YFSETQ. The CDR3 runs to 16 residues. V shed 4 bases and J shed 3 bases, with 19 bases lying between them.

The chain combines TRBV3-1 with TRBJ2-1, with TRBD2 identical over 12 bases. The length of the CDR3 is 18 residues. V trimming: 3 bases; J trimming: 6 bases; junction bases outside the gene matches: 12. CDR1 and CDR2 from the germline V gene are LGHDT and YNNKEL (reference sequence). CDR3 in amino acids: CASSHELLAGGPGNEQFF. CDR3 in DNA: TGTGCCAGCAGCCACGAACTCCTAGCGGGGGGGCCGGGCAATGAGCAGTTCTTC.

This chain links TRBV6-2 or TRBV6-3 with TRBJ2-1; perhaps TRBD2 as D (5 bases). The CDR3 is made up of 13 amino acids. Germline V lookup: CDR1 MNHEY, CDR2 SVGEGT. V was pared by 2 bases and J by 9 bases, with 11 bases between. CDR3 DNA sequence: TGTGCCAGCAGTTACACGGACTCAATTGAGCAGTTCTTC. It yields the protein CASSYTDSIEQFF.

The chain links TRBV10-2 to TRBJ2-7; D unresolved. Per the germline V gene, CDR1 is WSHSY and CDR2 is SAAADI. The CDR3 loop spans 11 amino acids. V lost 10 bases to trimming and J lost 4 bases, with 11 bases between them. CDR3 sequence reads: CAIRTGYEQYF. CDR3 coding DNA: TGCGCCATCCGCACCGGGTACGAGCAGTACTTC.

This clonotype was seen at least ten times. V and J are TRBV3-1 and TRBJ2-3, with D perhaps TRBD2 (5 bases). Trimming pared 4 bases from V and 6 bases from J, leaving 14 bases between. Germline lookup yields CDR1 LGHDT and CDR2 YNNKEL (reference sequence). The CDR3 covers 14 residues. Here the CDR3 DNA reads TGTGCCAGCAGCCCTCGGGGTAGTTCTGATACGCAGTATTTT. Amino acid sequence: CASSPRGSSDTQYF.

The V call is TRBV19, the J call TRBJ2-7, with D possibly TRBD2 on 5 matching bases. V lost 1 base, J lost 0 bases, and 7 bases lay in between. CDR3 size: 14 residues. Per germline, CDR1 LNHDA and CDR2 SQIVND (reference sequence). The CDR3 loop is CASSIVAHSYEQYF. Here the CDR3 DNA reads TGTGCCAGTAGTATAGTAGCGCACTCCTACGAGCAGTACTTC.

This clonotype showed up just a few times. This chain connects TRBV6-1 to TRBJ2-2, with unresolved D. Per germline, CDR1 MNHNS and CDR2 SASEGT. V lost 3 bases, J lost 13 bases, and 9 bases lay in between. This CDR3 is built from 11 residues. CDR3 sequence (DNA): TGTGCCAGCAGTGAGGAGATCGGGCTGTTTTTT. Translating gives CASSEEIGLFF.

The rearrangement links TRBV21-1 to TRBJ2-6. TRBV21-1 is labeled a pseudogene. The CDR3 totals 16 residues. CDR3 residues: CASSKGLLSGANVLTF. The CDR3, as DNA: TGTGCCAGCAGCAAAGGGTTGCTCTCTGGGGCCAACGTCCTGACTTTC.

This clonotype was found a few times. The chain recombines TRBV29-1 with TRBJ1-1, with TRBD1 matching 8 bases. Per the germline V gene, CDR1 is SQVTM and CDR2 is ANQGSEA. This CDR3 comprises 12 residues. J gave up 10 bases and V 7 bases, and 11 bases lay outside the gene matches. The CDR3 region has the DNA TGCAGCGCCGATGGACAGGGCGGAGGAGCTTTCTTT. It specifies CSADGQGGGAFF.

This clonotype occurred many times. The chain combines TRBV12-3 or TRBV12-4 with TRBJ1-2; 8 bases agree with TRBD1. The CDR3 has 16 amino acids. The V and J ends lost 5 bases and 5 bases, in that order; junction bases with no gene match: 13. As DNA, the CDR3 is TGTGCCAGCAGTAAGACAACCGGGACAGGTCGATATGGCTACACCTTC. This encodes CASSKTTGTGRYGYTF.

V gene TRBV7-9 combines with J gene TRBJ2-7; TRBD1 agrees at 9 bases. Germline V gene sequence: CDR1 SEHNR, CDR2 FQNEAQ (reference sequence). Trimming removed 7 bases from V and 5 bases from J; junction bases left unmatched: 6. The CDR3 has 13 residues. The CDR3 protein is CASNDRGVNEQYF. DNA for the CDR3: TGTGCCAGCAACGACAGGGGGGTAAACGAGCAGTACTTC.

CDR3 residues: CATGDRTTYTQYF. The DNA for the CDR3 is TGTGCCACGGGGGACAGGACTACATATACGCAGTATTTT. This chain uses TRBV24-1 with TRBJ2-3, with 8 bases matching TRBD1. Germline CDR1 and CDR2: KGHDR and SFDVKD. Trimming took 10 bases from V and 7 from J; bases not matched to a gene: 9. The CDR3 totals 13 residues.

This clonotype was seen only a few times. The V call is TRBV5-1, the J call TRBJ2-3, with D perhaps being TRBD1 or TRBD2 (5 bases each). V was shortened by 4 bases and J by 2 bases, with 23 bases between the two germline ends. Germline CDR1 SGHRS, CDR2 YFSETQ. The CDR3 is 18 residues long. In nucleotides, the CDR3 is TGCGCCAGCAGCACCCCGAGGGGCCGGATCCCTATCACAGATACGCAGTATTTT. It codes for CASSTPRGRIPITDTQYF.